Only a few counts were recorded for the clone carrying this T cell receptor (beta chain). The record originates from a study of blood T cell repertoires in COVID-19. Study overall: Italy, Spain and the United States were the sources of the convalescent and acute COVID-19 samples. Sources were T cells, B-cell-depleted T cells, or PBMCs; the material itself was cDNA or gDNA.

Germline V gene sequence: CDR1 MNHEY, CDR2 SVGEGT. The CDR3 is 13 amino acids. V was shortened by 6 bases and J by 3 bases, with 12 bases between the two germline ends. In the authors' methods: Reference gene primer amplification gave nucleated cell count estimates. Measured with immunoSEQ multiplex PCR; TCRdb has only the in-frame clones, and not every one. V, J and clone size were drawn from that table, and D and trimming were deduced from the DNA. The table lists around 270,000 clones, about 86% of them singletons. Sequenced input: peripheral blood. This TCR was sampled from a man aged 30 to 45 with active or convalescent COVID-19. The gene calls are TRBV6-2 or TRBV6-3 and TRBJ2-7; a possible D gene is TRBD1 (6 bases). The CDR3 spells CASSSQGGYEQYF. The CDR3 DNA sequence: TGTGCCAGCAGCTCCCAAGGGGGCTACGAGCAGTACTTC.